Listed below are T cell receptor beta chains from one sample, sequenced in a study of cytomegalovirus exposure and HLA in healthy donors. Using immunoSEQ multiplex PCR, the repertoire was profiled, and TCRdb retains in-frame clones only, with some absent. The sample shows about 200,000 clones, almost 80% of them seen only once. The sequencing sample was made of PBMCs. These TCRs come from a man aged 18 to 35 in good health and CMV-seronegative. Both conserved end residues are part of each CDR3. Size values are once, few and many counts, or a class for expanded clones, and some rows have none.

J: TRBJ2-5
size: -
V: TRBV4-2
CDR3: CASSQGGGEGETQYF

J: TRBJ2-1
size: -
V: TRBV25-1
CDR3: CASSLGDAGGPHNEQFF

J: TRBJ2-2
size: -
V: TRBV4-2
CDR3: CASSQDWDRETGELFF

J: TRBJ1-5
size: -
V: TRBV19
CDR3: CASSPTEIQPQHF

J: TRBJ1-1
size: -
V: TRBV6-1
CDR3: CASSPLAGGTEAFF

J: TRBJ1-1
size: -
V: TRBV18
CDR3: CASSPNDRVNTEAFF

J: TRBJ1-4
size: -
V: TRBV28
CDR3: CASNQGGEEKLFF

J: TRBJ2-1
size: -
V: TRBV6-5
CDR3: CASSYSTRGNEQFF

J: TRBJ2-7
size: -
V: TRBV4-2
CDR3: CASSAVGGDTYEQYF

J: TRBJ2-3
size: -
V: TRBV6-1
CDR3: CASSEGPPINTQYF

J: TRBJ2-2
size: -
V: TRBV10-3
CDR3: CAISESRGTGELFF

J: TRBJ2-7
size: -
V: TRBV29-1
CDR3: CSVARGGTGPYEQYF

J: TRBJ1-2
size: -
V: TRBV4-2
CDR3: CASSPSPGTQSPYTF

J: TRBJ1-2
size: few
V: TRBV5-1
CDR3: CASSPTFQQVENGYTF

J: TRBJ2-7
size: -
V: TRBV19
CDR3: CASSIKGRVNEQYF

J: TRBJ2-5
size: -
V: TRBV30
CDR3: CAWEQGAGETQYF

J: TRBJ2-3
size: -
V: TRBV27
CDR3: CAVIGGMGTDTQYF

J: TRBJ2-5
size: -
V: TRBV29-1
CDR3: CSVAAGGGETQYF

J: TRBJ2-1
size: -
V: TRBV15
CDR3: CATSSSRLADNEQFF

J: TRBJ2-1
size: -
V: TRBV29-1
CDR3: CSVELGPGDEQFF

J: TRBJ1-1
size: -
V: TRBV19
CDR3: CASSINKEAFF

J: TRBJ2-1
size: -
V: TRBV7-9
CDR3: CASSFSSYNEQFF

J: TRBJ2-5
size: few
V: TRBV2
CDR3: CASSELAGGRKTQYF

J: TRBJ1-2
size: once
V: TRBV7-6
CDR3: CASSLAQEGAGGYTF

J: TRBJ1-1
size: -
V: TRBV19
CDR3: CASALGGNTEAFF

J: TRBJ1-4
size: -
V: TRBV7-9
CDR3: CASKRTGGEKLFF

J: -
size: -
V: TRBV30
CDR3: CAWSRTAYEQYF

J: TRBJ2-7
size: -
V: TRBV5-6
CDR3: CASSLGRDYEQYF

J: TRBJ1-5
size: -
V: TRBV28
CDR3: CASADRGGNQPQHF

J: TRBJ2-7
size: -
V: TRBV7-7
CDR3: CASSLTGLDEQYF

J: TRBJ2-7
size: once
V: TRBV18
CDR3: CASSPMRSEQYF

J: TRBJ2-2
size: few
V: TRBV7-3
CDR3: CASSAELAGTNTGELFF

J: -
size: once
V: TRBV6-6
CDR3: CASTNGGYEQYF

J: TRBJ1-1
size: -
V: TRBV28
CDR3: CASSLNRAVTEAFF

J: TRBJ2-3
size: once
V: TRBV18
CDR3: CASFPGTGKDTQYF

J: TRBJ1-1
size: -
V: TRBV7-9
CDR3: CASSLARGGTEAFF

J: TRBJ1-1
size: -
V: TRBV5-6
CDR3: CASSFVTEAFF

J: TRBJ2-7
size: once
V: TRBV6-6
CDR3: CASTGLADSHEQYF

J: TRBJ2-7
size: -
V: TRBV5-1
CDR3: CASSDGGLAGGSYEQYF

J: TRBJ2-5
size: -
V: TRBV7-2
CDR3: CASSRGSAQGTQYF

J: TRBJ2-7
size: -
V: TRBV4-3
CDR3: CASSHASGDRLDEQYF

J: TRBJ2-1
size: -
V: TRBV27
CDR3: CASSLEMSYNEQFF

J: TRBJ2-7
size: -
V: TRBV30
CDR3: CAWTSGTYEQYF

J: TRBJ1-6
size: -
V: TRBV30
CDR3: CAWSGTGSSYNSPLHF

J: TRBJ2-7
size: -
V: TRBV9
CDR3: CASSVGTEDYEQYF

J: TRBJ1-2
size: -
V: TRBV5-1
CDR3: CASSLADGYTF

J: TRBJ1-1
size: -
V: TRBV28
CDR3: CASSQYLEAFF

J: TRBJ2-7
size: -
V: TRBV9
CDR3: CASSVAGASLYEQYF

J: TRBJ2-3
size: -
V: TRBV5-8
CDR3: CASSKSGTSGTDTQYF

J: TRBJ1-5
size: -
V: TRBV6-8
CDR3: CASRGNRDNTGGYQPQHF

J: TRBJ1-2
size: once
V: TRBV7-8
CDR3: CASSLGSGGIYGYTF

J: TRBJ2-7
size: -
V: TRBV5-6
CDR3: CASSLPGNLYEQYF

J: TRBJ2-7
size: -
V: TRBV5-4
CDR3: CASTSLGGYEQYF